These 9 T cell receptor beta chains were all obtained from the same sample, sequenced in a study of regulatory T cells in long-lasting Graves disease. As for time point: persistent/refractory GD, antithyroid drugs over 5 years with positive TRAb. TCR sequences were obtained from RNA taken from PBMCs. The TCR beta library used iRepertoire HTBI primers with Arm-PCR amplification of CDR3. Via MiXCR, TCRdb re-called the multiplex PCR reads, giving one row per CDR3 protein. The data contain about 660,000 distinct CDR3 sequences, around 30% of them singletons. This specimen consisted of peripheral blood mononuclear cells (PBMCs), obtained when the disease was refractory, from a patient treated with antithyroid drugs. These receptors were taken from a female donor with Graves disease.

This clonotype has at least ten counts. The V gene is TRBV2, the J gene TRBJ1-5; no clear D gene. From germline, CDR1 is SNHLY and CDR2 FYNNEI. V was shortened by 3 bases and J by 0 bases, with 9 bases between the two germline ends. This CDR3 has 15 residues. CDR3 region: CASSDFVSSNQPQHF. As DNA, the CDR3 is TGTGCCAGCAGTGATTTTGTCAGTAGCAATCAGCCCCAGCATTTT.

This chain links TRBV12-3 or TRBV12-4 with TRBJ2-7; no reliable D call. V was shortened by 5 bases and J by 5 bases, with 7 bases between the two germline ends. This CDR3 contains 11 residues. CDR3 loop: CASSQSHEQYF. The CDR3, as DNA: TGTGCCAGCAGTCAATCACACGAGCAGTACTTC.

CDR3 DNA sequence: TGTGCCAGCAGTTTATTCCGAGGACAGACTTCCGAGCAGTACTTC. This encodes CASSLFRGQTSEQYF. The chain recombines TRBV28 with TRBJ2-7, with D maybe TRBD1 (6 bases). CDR1 MDHEN and CDR2 SYDVKM come from the germline V gene. This CDR3 has 15 residues. The V and J ends lost 1 base and 6 bases respectively, with 16 bases between them.

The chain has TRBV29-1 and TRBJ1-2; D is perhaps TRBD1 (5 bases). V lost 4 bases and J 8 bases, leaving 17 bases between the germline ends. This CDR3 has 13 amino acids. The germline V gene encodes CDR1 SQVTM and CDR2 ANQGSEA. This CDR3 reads CSVGLGRDGGYTF. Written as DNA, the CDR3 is TGCAGCGTTGGATTAGGTAGGGACGGCGGCTACACCTTC.

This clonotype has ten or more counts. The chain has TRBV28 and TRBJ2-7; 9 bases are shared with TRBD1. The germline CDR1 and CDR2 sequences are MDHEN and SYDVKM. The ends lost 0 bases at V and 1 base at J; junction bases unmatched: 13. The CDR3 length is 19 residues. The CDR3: CASSLCETGGIRTSYEQYF. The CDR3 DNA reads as TGTGCCAGCAGTTTATGCGAGACAGGGGGAATAAGAACTTCCTACGAGCAGTACTTC.

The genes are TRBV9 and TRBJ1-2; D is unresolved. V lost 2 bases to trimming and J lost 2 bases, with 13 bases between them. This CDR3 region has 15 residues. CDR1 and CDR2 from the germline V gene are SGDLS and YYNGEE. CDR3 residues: CASSVLAGGNYGYTF. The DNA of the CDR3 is TGTGCCAGCAGCGTTTTGGCAGGAGGGAACTATGGCTACACCTTC.

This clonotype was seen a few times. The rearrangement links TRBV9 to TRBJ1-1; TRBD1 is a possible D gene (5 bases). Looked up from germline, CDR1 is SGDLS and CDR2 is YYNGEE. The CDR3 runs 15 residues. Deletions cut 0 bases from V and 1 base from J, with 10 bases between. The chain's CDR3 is CASSVGGTRNTEAFF. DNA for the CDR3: TGTGCCAGCAGCGTAGGAGGGACGAGGAACACTGAAGCTTTCTTT.

CDR3 DNA sequence: TGTGCCAGCAGTCCACTACTCGGAGAGGGGAATGAGCAGTTCTTC. It translates to CASSPLLGEGNEQFF. This chain connects TRBV12-3 or TRBV12-4 to TRBJ2-1; perhaps D is TRBD1 or TRBD2 (5 bases each). The CDR3 is 15 amino acids. V lost 5 bases, J lost 7 bases, and 18 bases lay in between.

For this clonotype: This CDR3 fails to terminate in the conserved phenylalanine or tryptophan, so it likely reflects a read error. Written as DNA, the CDR3 is TGCAGTGCTAGGGAGCAGGGTAGGCCCTACAATGAGCAGTTCTCC. This gives the protein CSAREQGRPYNEQFS. This rearrangement joins TRBV20-1 to TRBJ2-1; perhaps TRBD1 as D (5 bases). The CDR3 sequence is 15 residues long. Germline V CDR1 and CDR2: DFQATT, SNEGSKA (reference sequence). V was clipped by 3 bases and J by 2 bases, with 14 bases between them.